Below, 2 T cell receptor beta chains from the same sample are listed, as sequenced in a study of T cell responses to AZD1222 COVID-19 vaccine. Sequencing used immunoSEQ multiplex PCR; TCRdb keeps in-frame clones, though not all of them. The table has 95,000 to 150,000 clones, 80% to 90% seen once. Material: peripheral blood, obtained on day 0 of AZD1222 vaccination. The receptors here all came from an adult in good health.

The V call is TRBV9, the J call TRBJ2-2, with D tentatively TRBD1 (5 bases). Per germline, CDR1 SGDLS and CDR2 YYNGEE. The CDR3 has 16 amino acids. V shed 0 bases and J shed 2 bases, with 11 bases lying between them. CDR3 residues: CASSVAGRHNTGELFF. In nucleotides, the CDR3 is TGTGCCAGCAGCGTAGCAGGGCGGCATAACACCGGGGAGCTGTTTTTT.

The chain carries TRBV27 and TRBJ2-1; weak D call: TRBD2 (6 bases). The germline CDR1 and CDR2 sequences are MNHEY and SMNVEV (reference sequence). This CDR3 comprises 15 residues. V was shortened by 6 bases and J by 1 base, with 13 bases between the two germline ends. The CDR3 DNA follows: TGTGCCAGCAGCATGACTAGTCGGTCCTACAATGAGCAGTTCTTC. Translation: CASSMTSRSYNEQFF.